These 9 T cell receptor beta chains came from one sample sequenced in a study of blood T cell repertoires in COVID-19. Produced via immunoSEQ multiplex PCR; TCRdb's table is partial and in-frame only. The table records 200,000 or so clones, 70% to 90% of them present only once. The sample taken for sequencing was peripheral blood. Every receptor here comes from a human donor with active or convalescent COVID-19. The donor label of this sample is uncertain.

The chain employs TRBV13 and TRBJ1-2; 8 bases align to TRBD1. After removal of 5 bases from V and 4 bases from J, the junction contained 6 bases not matched to a gene. Germline CDR1 PRHDT, CDR2 FYEKMQ (reference sequence). The CDR3 is 14 amino acids. DNA for the CDR3: TGTGCCAGCAGCCCACGACAGGGGACCTATGGCTACACCTTC. Translating it yields CASSPRQGTYGYTF.

A few counts support this clone. The rearrangement links TRBV7-9 to TRBJ1-1; D is uncertain. Germline assignment: CDR1 SEHNR and CDR2 FQNEAQ (reference sequence). Trimming removed 5 bases at V and 0 bases at J, with 10 bases between. This CDR3 is built from 14 residues. This CDR3 is CASSRPQVNTEAFF. CDR3 nucleotides: TGTGCCAGCAGCCGCCCCCAGGTGAACACTGAAGCTTTCTTT.

The chain employs TRBV9 and TRBJ2-1; 14 positions match TRBD2. V lost 2 bases, J lost 7 bases, and 5 bases stayed unmatched. CDR1 is SGDLS and CDR2 is YYNGEE in the germline V gene. The CDR3 extends over 16 amino acids. The CDR3 loop is CASSVTSGGAENEQFF. In DNA, the CDR3 is TGTGCCAGCAGCGTGACTAGCGGGGGGGCCGAGAATGAGCAGTTCTTC. Full variable domain (missing parts from reference TRBV9 and TRBJ2-1): DSGVTQTPKHLITATGQRVTLRCSPRSGDLSVYWYQQSLDQGLQFLIQYYNGEERAKGNILERFSAQQFPDLHSELNLSSLELGDSALYFCASSVTSGGAENEQFFGPGTRLTVL.

V gene TRBV18 combines with J gene TRBJ2-3, with D tentatively TRBD2 (5 bases). Per the germline V gene, CDR1 is KGHSH and CDR2 is LQKENI. Trimming removed 2 bases from V and 3 bases from J, with 9 bases in between. The CDR3 has 14 residues. CDR3 DNA: TGTGCCAGCTCACCAAATTCGGGGACAGATACGCAGTATTTT. Protein: CASSPNSGTDTQYF.

V and J are TRBV29-1 and TRBJ2-7; D unresolved. The V end lost 7 bases, the J end lost 3 bases, and 10 bases lay between the germline ends. The length of the CDR3 is 11 residues. Germline V lookup: CDR1 SQVTM, CDR2 ANQGSEA. In DNA form, the CDR3 reads TGCAGCGGCAGAACAAGCTACGAGCAGTACTTC. This sequence encodes CSGRTSYEQYF.

The chain has TRBV5-6 and TRBJ1-6; TRBD1 is a possible D gene (5 bases). V lost 0 bases, J lost 8 bases, and 18 bases lay in between. The V gene's germline CDR1 is SGHDT and CDR2 YYEEEE. The CDR3 covers 17 residues. The CDR3 sequence: CASSLASGGSGHSPLHF. The CDR3 nucleotides are TGTGCCAGCAGCTTGGCCTCGGGGGGGTCCGGGCATTCACCCCTCCACTTT.

CDR3 sequence (DNA): TGTGCCAGCAGCGTATCCCCCCTAGACTACGAGCAGTACTTC. Its translation is CASSVSPLDYEQYF. The gene calls are TRBV9 and TRBJ2-7; D not certain. The CDR3 has 14 residues. Germline loops: CDR1 SGDLS, CDR2 YYNGEE. The ends were cut back, 1 base at V and 3 bases at J, with 11 bases in the middle.

This chain uses TRBV27 with TRBJ2-2; 7 bases agree with TRBD2. The CDR3 extends over 15 amino acids. Germline loops: CDR1 MNHEY, CDR2 SMNVEV (reference sequence). J lost 6 bases, V lost 8 bases, and 12 bases had no gene match. The CDR3 protein is CASLSSWGGAGELFF. Here the CDR3 DNA reads TGTGCCAGCCTCTCGAGTTGGGGGGGGGCCGGGGAGCTGTTTTTT.

The chain combines TRBV5-7 with TRBJ1-2; possible D gene TRBD1, 6 bases. TRBV5-7 carries the ORF label, with uncertain function. V shed 4 bases and J shed 8 bases, with 24 bases lying between them. CDR3 size: 16 residues. CDR3 nucleotide sequence: TGTGCCAGCAGCCCCCTGAGACAGGCCCTTTCCGGAGGCTACACCTTC. Translated, it gives CASSPLRQALSGGYTF.